This T cell receptor (beta chain) was documented in a study of identical twins. Broader study findings: Within monozygotic twins, out-of-frame TCR alpha sharing was underestimated by the models. The study drew conclusions from cross-sectional statistical analysis, not from following the same donors.

TCRdb re-analysed the 5' RACE reads in MiXCR, keeping a single row per CDR3 protein. The sample records approximately 220,000 distinct CDR3 sequences, 6% to 8% being singletons. This clonotype was found many times. Its antigen is currently unknown. This CDR3 spans 15 amino acids. Losses at the gene ends were 6 bases for V and 5 bases for J; bases not matched to a gene: 8. The sample was also reused in another study, on yellow fever vaccine responses in identical twins. That study reports: Reportedly, twins showed a vaccine T cell response that looked partly convergent and partly personalized.

This sequence was found in a woman in her late teens or twenties in good health. The material sequenced was CD8+ T cells sorted from blood. This chain links TRBV12-3 or TRBV12-4 with TRBJ1-4; TRBD1 agrees at 8 bases. The CDR3 region is CASSGPGTGNEKLFF. CDR3 in DNA: TGTGCCAGCAGCGGACCCGGGACAGGCAATGAAAAACTGTTTTTT.